These 3 T cell receptor beta chains originate from one sample sequenced in a study of CD8 T cells in ankylosing spondylitis. TCRdb fed the 5' RACE reads into MiXCR, producing one record per CDR3 protein. The repertoire consists of about 360,000 distinct CDR3 sequences, with roughly 15% occurring once and the leading ten covering roughly 1.1%. Sequenced input: blood, either unsorted or a sorted T cell fraction (not recorded which). The receptors originated from a male donor with ankylosing spondylitis or in good health (not recorded which).

This clonotype was detected ten times or more. The V gene is TRBV12-3 or TRBV12-4, the J gene TRBJ2-3; TRBD2 agrees at 11 bases. The CDR3 is 15 residues long. Unmatched junction bases numbered 3, after V lost 3 bases and J lost 4 bases. The CDR3 protein is CASSFTSGRADTQYF. CDR3 coding DNA: TGTGCCAGCAGTTTTACTAGCGGGAGAGCAGATACGCAGTATTTT.

This chain links TRBV20-1 with TRBJ2-3, with 13 positions matching TRBD2. Trimming removed 6 bases from V and 6 bases from J; junction bases left unmatched: 9. The CDR3 runs to 15 residues. Germline loops: CDR1 DFQATT, CDR2 SNEGSKA (reference sequence). The CDR3 here is CSAELGTSGVDTQYF. Here the CDR3 DNA reads TGCAGTGCGGAACTTGGGACTAGCGGGGTCGATACGCAGTATTTT.

This clonotype was observed many times. The chain recombines TRBV12-3 or TRBV12-4 with TRBJ2-1; TRBD1 matches at 9 bases. The CDR3 is 15 residues long. The J segment lost 10 bases and the V segment lost 6 bases, leaving 13 bases of the junction unmatched. The CDR3: CASSAHRGQGLEQFF. The CDR3 DNA follows: TGTGCCAGCAGCGCCCACAGGGGGCAAGGTCTCGAGCAGTTCTTC.